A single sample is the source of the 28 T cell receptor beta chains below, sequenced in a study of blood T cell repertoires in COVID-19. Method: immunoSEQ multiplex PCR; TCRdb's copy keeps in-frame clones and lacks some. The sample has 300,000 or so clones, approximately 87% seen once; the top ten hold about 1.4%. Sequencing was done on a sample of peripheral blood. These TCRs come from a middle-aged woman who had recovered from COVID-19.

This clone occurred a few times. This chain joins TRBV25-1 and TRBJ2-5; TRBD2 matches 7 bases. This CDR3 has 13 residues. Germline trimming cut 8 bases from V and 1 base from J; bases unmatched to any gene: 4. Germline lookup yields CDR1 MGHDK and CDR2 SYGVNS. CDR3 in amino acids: CASGGVAQETQYF. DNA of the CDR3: TGTGCCAGCGGGGGGGTGGCCCAAGAGACCCAGTACTTC.

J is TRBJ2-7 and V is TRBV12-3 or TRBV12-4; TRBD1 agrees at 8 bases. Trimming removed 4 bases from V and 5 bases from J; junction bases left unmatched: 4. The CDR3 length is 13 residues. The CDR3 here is CASSSQGAHEQYF. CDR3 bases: TGTGCCAGCAGTTCCCAGGGGGCCCACGAGCAGTACTTC.

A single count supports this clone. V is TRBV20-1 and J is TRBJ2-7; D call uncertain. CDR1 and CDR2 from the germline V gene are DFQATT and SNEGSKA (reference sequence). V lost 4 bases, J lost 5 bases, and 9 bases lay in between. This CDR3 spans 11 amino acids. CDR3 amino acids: CSATLYDEQYF. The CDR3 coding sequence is TGCAGTGCTACACTCTACGACGAGCAGTACTTC.

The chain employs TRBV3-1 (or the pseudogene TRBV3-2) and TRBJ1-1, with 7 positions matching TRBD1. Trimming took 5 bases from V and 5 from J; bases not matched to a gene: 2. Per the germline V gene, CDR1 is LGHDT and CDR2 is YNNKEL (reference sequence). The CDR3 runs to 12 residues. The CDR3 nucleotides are TGTGCCAGCAGCTACAGGGGTACTGAAGCTTTCTTT. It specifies CASSYRGTEAFF.

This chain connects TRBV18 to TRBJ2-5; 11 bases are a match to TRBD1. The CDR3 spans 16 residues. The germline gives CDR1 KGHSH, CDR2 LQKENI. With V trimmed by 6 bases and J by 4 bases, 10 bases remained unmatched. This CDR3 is CASSLSAGTGGETQYF. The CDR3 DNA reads TGTGCCAGCTCGCTGTCCGCCGGGACAGGGGGAGAGACCCAGTACTTC.

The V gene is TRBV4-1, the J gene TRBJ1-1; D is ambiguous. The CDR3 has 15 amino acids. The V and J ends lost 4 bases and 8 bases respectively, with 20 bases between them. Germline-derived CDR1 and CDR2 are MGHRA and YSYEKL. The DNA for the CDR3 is TGCGCCAGCAGCCTAAAAGCAGCCGGGTTGTCCGAAGCTTTCTTT. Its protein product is CASSLKAAGLSEAFF.

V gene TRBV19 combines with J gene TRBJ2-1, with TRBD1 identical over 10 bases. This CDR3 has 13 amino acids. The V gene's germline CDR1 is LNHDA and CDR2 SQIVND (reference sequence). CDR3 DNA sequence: TGTTCCTCGACAGGGGGCTTCTACAATGAGCAGTTCTTC. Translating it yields CSSTGGFYNEQFF.

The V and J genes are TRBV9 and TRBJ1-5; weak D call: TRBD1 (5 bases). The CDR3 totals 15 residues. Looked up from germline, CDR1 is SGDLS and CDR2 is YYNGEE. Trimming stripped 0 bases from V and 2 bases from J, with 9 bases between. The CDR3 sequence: CASSVAGNGNQPQHF. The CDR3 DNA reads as TGTGCCAGCAGCGTAGCAGGGAACGGCAATCAGCCCCAGCATTTT. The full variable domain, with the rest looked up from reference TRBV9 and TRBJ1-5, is DSGVTQTPKHLITATGQRVTLRCSPRSGDLSVYWYQQSLDQGLQFLIQYYNGEERAKGNILERFSAQQFPDLHSELNLSSLELGDSALYFCASSVAGNGNQPQHFGDGTRLSIL.

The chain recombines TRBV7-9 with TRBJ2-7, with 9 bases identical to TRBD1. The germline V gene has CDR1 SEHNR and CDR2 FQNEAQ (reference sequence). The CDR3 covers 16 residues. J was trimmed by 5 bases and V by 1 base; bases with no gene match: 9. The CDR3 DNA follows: TGTGCCAGCAGCTTAGAGTATGGGACAGGGCTTAACGAGCAGTACTTC. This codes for CASSLEYGTGLNEQYF.

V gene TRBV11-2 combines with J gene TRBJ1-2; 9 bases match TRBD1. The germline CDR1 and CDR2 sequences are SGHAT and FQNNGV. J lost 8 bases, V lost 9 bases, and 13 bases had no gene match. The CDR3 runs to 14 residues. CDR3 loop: CASSPGQGAPGYTF. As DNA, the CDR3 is TGTGCCAGTTCTCCGGGACAGGGTGCGCCCGGCTACACCTTC.

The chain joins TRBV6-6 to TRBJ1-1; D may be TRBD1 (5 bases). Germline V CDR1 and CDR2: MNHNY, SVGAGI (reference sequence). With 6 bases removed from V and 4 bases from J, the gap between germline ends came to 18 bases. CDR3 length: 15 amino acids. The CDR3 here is CASSLAGELGTEAFF. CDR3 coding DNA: TGTGCCAGCAGCCTCGCGGGGGAATTGGGCACTGAAGCTTTCTTT.

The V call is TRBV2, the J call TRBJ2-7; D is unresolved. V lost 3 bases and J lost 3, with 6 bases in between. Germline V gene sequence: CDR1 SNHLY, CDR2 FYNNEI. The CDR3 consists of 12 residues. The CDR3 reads CASSDGGYEQYF. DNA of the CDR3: TGTGCCAGCAGTGATGGCGGCTACGAGCAGTACTTC. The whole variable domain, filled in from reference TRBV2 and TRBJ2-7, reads EPEVTQTPSHQVTQMGQEVILRCVPISNHLYFYWYRQILGQKVEFLVSFYNNEISEKSEIFDDQFSVERPDGSNFTLKIRSTKLEDSAMYFCASSDGGYEQYFGPGTRLTVT.

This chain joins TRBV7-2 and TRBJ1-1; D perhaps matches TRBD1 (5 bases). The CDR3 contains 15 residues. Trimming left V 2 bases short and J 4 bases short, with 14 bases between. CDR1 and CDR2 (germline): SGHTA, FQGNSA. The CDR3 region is CASSLSRSGGTEAFF. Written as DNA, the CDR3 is TGTGCCAGCAGCTTATCCCGGAGCGGGGGCACTGAAGCTTTCTTT. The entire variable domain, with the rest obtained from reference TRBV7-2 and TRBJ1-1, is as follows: GAGVSQSPSNKVTEKGKDVELRCDPISGHTALYWYRQSLGQGLEFLIYFQGNSAPDKSGLPSDRFSAERTGGSVSTLTIQRTQQEDSAVYLCASSLSRSGGTEAFFGQGTRLTVV.

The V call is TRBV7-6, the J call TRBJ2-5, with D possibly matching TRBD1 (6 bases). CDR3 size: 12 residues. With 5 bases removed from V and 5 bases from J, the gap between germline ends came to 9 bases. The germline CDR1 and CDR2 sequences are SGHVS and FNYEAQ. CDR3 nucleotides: TGTGCCAGCAGCCCAGGGGTGGAGACCCAGTACTTC. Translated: CASSPGVETQYF. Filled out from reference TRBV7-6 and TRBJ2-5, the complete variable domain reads GAGVSQSPRYKVTKRGQDVALRCDPISGHVSLYWYRQALGQGPEFLTYFNYEAQQDKSGLPNDRFSAERPEGSISTLTIQRTEQRDSAMYRCASSPGVETQYFGPGTRLLVL.

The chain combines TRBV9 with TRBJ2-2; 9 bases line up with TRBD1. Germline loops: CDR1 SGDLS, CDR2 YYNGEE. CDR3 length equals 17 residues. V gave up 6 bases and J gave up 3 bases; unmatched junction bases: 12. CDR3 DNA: TGTGCCAGCAACCCAAGGACAGGGGCTTTGGACACCGGGGAGCTGTTTTTT. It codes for CASNPRTGALDTGELFF.

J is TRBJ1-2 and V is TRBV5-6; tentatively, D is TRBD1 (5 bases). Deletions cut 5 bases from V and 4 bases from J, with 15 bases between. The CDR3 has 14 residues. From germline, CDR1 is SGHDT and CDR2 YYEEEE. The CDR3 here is CASSYPTVTYGYTF. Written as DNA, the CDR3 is TGTGCCAGCAGTTACCCGACAGTAACCTATGGCTACACCTTC.

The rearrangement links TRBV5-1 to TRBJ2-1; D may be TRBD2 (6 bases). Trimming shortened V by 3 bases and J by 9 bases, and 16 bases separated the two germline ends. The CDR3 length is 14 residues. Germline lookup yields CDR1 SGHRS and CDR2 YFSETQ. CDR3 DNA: TGCGCCAGCAGCTGGGACTTCCGGGGCGCTGAGCAGTTCTTC. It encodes CASSWDFRGAEQFF.

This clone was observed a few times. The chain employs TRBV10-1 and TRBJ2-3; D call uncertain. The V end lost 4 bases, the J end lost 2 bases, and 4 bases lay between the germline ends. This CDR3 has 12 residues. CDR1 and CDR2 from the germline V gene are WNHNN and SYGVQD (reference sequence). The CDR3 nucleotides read TGCGCCAGCAGTGTATCCACAGATACGCAGTATTTT. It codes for CASSVSTDTQYF.

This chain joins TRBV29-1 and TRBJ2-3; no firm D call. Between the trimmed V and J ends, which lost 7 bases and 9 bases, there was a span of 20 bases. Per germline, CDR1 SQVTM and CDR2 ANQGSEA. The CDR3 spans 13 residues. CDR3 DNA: TGCAGCGCACCCTCAGGTGGGCTCCGGACGCAGTATTTT. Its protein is CSAPSGGLRTQYF.

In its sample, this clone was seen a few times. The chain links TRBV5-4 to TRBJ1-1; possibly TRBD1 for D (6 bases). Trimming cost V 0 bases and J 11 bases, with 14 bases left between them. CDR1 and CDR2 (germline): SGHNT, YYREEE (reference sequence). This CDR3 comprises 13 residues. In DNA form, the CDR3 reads TGTGCCAGCAGCTTGGAGTGGGGGCTCGGGGCTTTCTTT. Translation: CASSLEWGLGAFF.

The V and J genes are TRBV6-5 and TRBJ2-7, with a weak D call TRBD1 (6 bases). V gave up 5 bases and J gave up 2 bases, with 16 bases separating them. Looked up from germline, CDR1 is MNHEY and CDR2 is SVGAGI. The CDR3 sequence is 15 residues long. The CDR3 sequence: CASSPIQGFTYEQYF. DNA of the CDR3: TGTGCCAGCAGTCCCATCCAGGGGTTCACCTACGAGCAGTACTTC.

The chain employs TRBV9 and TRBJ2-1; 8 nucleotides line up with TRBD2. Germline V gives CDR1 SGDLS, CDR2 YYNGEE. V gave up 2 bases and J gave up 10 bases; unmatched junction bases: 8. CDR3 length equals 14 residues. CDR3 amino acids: CASSVPGTRDEQFF. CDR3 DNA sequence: TGTGCCAGCAGCGTCCCCGGGACTAGAGACGAGCAGTTCTTC. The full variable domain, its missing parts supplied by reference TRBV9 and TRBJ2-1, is DSGVTQTPKHLITATGQRVTLRCSPRSGDLSVYWYQQSLDQGLQFLIQYYNGEERAKGNILERFSAQQFPDLHSELNLSSLELGDSALYFCASSVPGTRDEQFFGPGTRLTVL.

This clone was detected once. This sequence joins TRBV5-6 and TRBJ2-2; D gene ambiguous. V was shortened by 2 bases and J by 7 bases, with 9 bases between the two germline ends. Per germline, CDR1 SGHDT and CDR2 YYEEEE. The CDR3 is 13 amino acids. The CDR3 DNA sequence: TGTGCCAGCAGCTTCCCGACGGGCGGGGAGCTGTTTTTT. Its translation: CASSFPTGGELFF.

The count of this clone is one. CDR3: CASSAKDRGQTEAFF. In nucleotides, the CDR3 is TGTGCCAGTAGTGCAAAGGACAGGGGGCAGACTGAAGCTTTCTTT. The chain has TRBV19 and TRBJ1-1; 11 positions agree with TRBD1. Germline V gene lookup returns CDR1 LNHDA and CDR2 SQIVND (reference sequence). J was trimmed by 5 bases and V by 5 bases; bases with no gene match: 7. The CDR3 totals 15 residues.

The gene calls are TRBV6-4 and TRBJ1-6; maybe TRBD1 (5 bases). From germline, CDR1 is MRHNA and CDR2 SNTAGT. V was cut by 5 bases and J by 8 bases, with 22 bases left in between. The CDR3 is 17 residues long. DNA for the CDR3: TGTGCCAGCAGTCGTCTTGGGGGGATCAGTTCTCATTCACCCCTCCACTTT. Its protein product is CASSRLGGISSHSPLHF.

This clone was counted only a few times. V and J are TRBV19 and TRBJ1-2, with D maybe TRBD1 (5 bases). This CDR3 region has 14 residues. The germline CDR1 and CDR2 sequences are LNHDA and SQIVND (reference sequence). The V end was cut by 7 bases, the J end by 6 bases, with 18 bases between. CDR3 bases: TGTGCCAGTACCTATCACGACAGAATCCATGGCTACACCTTC. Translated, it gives CASTYHDRIHGYTF.

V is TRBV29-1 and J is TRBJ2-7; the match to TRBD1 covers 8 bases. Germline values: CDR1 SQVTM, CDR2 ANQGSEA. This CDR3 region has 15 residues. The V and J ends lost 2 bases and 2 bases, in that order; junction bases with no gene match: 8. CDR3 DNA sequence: TGCAGCGTTGAATTGCCAGGGGGCGCACCCTACGAGCAGTACTTC. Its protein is CSVELPGGAPYEQYF.

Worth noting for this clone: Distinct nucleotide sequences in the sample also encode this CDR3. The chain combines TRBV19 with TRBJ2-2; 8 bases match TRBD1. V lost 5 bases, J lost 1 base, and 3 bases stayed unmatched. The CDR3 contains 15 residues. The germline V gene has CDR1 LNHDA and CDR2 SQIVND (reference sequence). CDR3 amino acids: CASSPGTGNTGELFF. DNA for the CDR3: TGTGCCAGTAGTCCGGGGACAGGGAACACCGGGGAGCTGTTTTTT.